The rows below give T cell receptor beta chains drawn from one sample of a study of cytomegalovirus exposure and HLA in healthy donors. The data were produced by immunoSEQ multiplex PCR, yet TCRdb's version contains in-frame clones alone and is incomplete. Of 63,000 or so clones listed, around four fifths are singletons. The sequenced sample was PBMCs. These receptors came from a woman aged 25 to 39 in good health and CMV-seronegative. Both conserved end residues are trimmed from each CDR3. The order of the fields is J gene, V gene, CDR3 protein.

>TRBJ1-2|TRBV5-1
ASSLAANYGYT
>TRBJ2-3|TRBV7-2
ASSLGGGGARGDTQY
>TRBJ1-2|TRBV18
ASSPRRTGEGGYT
>TRBJ1-2|TRBV2
ASSFIQFYT
>TRBJ1-2|TRBV6-1
ASSDSGQANYGYT
>TRBJ2-3|TRBV18
ASSTGDSGADTQY
>TRBJ2-3|TRBV29-1
SVRGQETDTQY
>TRBJ1-2|TRBV5-1
ASNAQGSNYGYT
>TRBJ2-1|TRBV30
AWGGAYNEQF
>TRBJ2-2|TRBV7-2
ASSLLALNTGELF
>TRBJ1-1|TRBV5-1
ASSSSTGGTEAF
>TRBJ2-5|TRBV5-4
ASSSRETQY
>TRBJ2-7|TRBV30
AWRGQGSFLLY
>TRBJ2-2|TRBV4-3
ASSQGLTGDTGELF
>TRBJ2-4|TRBV13
ASSTTGGAILAKNIQY
>TRBJ2-2|TRBV18
ASSNFHGDTGELF
>TRBJ1-1|TRBV7-2
ASSLSPGQGTGAF
>TRBJ1-2|TRBV18
ASSPLEAIYGYT
>TRBJ1-2|TRBV9
ASSVGFLYGYT
>TRBJ2-3|TRBV19
ASSINEAGTDTQY
>TRBJ1-1|TRBV2
ASTAGGMNTEAF
>TRBJ1-5|TRBV19
ATGDMGFSNQPQH